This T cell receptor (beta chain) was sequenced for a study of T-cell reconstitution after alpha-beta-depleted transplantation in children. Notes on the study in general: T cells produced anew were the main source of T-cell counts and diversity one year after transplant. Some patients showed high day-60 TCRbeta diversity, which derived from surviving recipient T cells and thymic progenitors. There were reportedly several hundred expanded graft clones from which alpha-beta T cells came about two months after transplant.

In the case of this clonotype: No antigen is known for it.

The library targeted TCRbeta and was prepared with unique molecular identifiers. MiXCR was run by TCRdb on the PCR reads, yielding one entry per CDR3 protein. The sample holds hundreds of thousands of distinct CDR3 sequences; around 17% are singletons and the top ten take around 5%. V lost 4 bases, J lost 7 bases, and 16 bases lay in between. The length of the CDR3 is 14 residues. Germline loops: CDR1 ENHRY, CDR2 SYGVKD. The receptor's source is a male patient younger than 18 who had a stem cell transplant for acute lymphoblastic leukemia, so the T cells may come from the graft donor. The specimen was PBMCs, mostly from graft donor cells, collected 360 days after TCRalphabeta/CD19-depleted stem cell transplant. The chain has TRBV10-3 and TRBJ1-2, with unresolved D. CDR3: CAISGEGSESGYTF. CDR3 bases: TGTGCCATCAGTGGGGAGGGATCGGAGAGTGGCTACACCTTC.